One and the same sample provided the 3 T cell receptor beta chains below, sequenced in a study of T-cell reconstitution after alpha-beta-depleted transplantation in children. Unique molecular identifiers were incorporated when the TCRbeta library was constructed. TCRdb re-analysed the PCR reads in MiXCR, keeping a single row per CDR3 protein. The repertoire includes around 440,000 distinct CDR3 sequences, 15% to 20% of them detected once, and roughly 29% sits in the top ten. The specimen was PBMCs, mostly from graft donor cells, collected 360 days after TCRalphabeta/CD19-depleted stem cell transplant. Every receptor here comes from a boy under two years old who had a stem cell transplant for Wiskott-Aldrich syndrome, so the T cells may come from the graft donor.

This clonotype was seen a few times. As DNA, the CDR3 is TGTGCCAGCAGCGTTCTCGGTGGGACCTACGAGCAGTACTTC. This codes for CASSVLGGTYEQYF. The gene calls are TRBV5-4 and TRBJ2-7; D ambiguous. Between the trimmed V and J ends, which lost 4 bases and 2 bases, there was a span of 13 bases. Germline assignment: CDR1 SGHNT and CDR2 YYREEE (reference sequence). The CDR3 is 14 amino acids.

This clonotype turned up a few times. The rearrangement links TRBV15 to TRBJ2-6; unclear D gene. The CDR3 runs to 15 residues. Deletions cut 1 base from V and 0 bases from J, with 4 bases between. Germline V gene lookup returns CDR1 LNHNV and CDR2 YYDKDF (reference sequence). CDR3: CATSRGGSGANVLTF. The CDR3 DNA reads as TGTGCCACCAGCAGAGGAGGCTCTGGGGCCAACGTCCTGACTTTC.

This clonotype came up many times. V is TRBV15 and J is TRBJ2-2, with D uncertain. The length of the CDR3 is 15 residues. Germline V lookup: CDR1 LNHNV, CDR2 YYDKDF (reference sequence). Trimming pared 5 bases from V and 6 bases from J, leaving 16 bases between. In nucleotides, the CDR3 is TGTGCCACCAGCCCCCGGAGTGGATTTTCCGGGGAGCTGTTTTTT. This sequence encodes CATSPRSGFSGELFF.